The entry that follows covers one T cell receptor beta chain sequence. This sample is part of a study of blood T cell repertoires in COVID-19. The germline V and J ends were trimmed by 3 bases and 6 bases, with 12 bases remaining between them. Germline lookup yields CDR1 SEHNR and CDR2 FQNEAQ (reference sequence). The CDR3 has 14 amino acids. The method was immunoSEQ multiplex PCR; TCRdb's version includes in-frame clones alone and lacks a portion of them. The sample holds about 120,000 clones, 88% seen once. The TCR sequence derives from a woman aged 50 to 60 with acute or convalescent COVID-19. The specimen was peripheral blood. The rearrangement uses TRBV7-9 and TRBJ2-1; a possible D gene is TRBD1 (6 bases). CDR3 nucleotides: TGTGCCAGCAGCTTGAACAGGGTTGGCAATGAGCAGTTCTTC. It yields the protein CASSLNRVGNEQFF.